The rows below give T cell receptor beta chains drawn from one sample of a study of identical twins. A single record per CDR3 protein comes from TCRdb applying MiXCR to the 5' RACE reads. The data contain hundreds of thousands of distinct CDR3 sequences, 15% to 20% of them seen just once; the ten biggest clones take up under 15%. The data also belong to a second study, concerning T cells expressing NK-cell markers.

Sequencing input: PBMCs. The receptors derive from a woman younger than 35 in good health. CDR3s include the opening cysteine and the closing phenylalanine or tryptophan. A D gene is named only where the DNA matches it firmly. Size values are once, few and many counts, or a class for expanded clones, and some rows have none.

d_call	clone_size	v_call	j_call	cdr3_nt	cdr3_aa
-	-	TRBV2	TRBJ2-7	TGTGCCAGCAGTTGGACGGACGCCTACGAGCAGTACTTC	CASSWTDAYEQYF
-	many	TRBV20-1	TRBJ2-5	TGCAGTGCTCCAACGGGGGGCTTACAAGAGACCCAGTACTTC	CSAPTGGLQETQYF
-	few	TRBV5-1	TRBJ1-2	TGCGCCAGCAGCACATCGACCACAGTCTATGGCTACACCTTC	CASSTSTTVYGYTF
-	-	TRBV29-1	TRBJ2-5	TGCAGCGGCGGCTCTGAGACCCAGTACTTC	CSGGSETQYF
-	-	TRBV19	TRBJ1-5	TGTGCCAGTAGGATTAGGGCGGAACAGCCCCAGCATTTT	CASRIRAEQPQHF
-	few	TRBV5-1	TRBJ1-5	TGCGCCAGCAGCTCGGCGAGACGGTGGAGTAGCAATCAGCCCCAGCATTTT	CASSSARRWSSNQPQHF
-	few	TRBV9	TRBJ1-2	TGTGCCAGCAACCTGGTGGAAGGGGAGGCGAATGGCTACACCTTC	CASNLVEGEANGYTF
TRBD2	-	TRBV5-1	TRBJ2-7	TGCGCCAGCAGCTTTAGGTCGGGGGGTTACGAGCAGTACTTC	CASSFRSGGYEQYF
TRBD2	few	TRBV12-3/TRBV12-4	TRBJ2-1	TGTGCCAGCAGGACTAGCGGGGGGCGTTACAATGAGCAGTTCTTC	CASRTSGGRYNEQFF
TRBD2	few	TRBV7-2	TRBJ2-1	TGTGCCAGCAGCTTCCGGGACTATCGCCACAATGAGCAGTTCTTC	CASSFRDYRHNEQFF
TRBD2	-	TRBV9	TRBJ2-3	TGTGCCAGCAGCGTAGGCGGGGGTGCAGGTACAGATACGCAGTATTTT	CASSVGGGAGTDTQYF
-	-	TRBV7-7	TRBJ2-2	TGTGCTAGCAGCTCCCGCGGCGGGGGGGAGCTGTTTTTT	CASSSRGGGELFF
TRBD2	-	TRBV5-1	TRBJ2-2	TGCGCCAGCAGCCCCCTTTGGAGCGGGGGGGCTGGCGGGGAGCTGTTTTTT	CASSPLWSGGAGGELFF
-	few	TRBV5-1	TRBJ2-1	TGCGCCAGCAGTCCGAGATCCTCTGGCGACAATGAGCAGTTCTTC	CASSPRSSGDNEQFF
-	few	TRBV4-3	TRBJ2-5	TGCGCCAGCAGCCAAGATCCACTAGCCGGTGAGACCCAGTACTTC	CASSQDPLAGETQYF
TRBD1	-	TRBV12-3/TRBV12-4	TRBJ2-1	TGTGCCAGCAGTTTACTTCGGGGACAGGGGGCGAGTGAGCAGTTCTTC	CASSLLRGQGASEQFF
TRBD1	few	TRBV7-9	TRBJ2-2	TGTGCCAGTAGAACCATGAGGGCAGGGGGAAACACCGGGGAGCTGTTTTTT	CASRTMRAGGNTGELFF